The sequence of this T cell receptor beta chain was determined in a study of human T cells and chemical hapten exposure. As for time point: pre-sensitization, week 0. Sample treatment: therapeutic diphenylcyclopropenone sensitization with weekly scalp DPC. This clonotype showed up many times. In TCRdb, the RACE reads were re-called with MiXCR into one record per CDR3 protein. Among under 110,000 distinct CDR3 sequences listed, more than 10% were seen once. The source is a woman in her forties or fifties with alopecia areata. Some clones in this sample may be carry-over from other donors' samples. The material sequenced was whole blood, taken in connection with sensitization to the hapten diphenylcyclopropenone (DPC).

For the CDR3, the DNA is TGTGCCAGCAGCCGCAAAGGACAGACCACTGAAGCTTTCTTT. This gives the protein CASSRKGQTTEAFF. This chain connects TRBV7-2 to TRBJ1-1, with a weak D call TRBD1 (6 bases). The germline V and J ends were trimmed by 5 bases and 4 bases, with 14 bases remaining between them. The germline CDR1 and CDR2 sequences are SGHTA and FQGNSA. This CDR3 is built from 14 residues.